Listed below are T cell receptor beta chains from one sample, sequenced in a study of cytomegalovirus exposure and HLA in healthy donors. Here immunoSEQ multiplex PCR was the method, and the copy in TCRdb shows in-frame clones only, minus some. The sample gives 95,000 to 110,000 clones, more than 75% of which show up once; around 5% is in the top ten. Sequenced: PBMCs. The origin of the receptors is a woman in her late teens or twenties in good health and CMV-seropositive. Each CDR3 is given with its conserved first and last residue. A D gene is named only where the DNA matches it firmly. The listing skips clone size in some rows; elsewhere it reads once, few, many or a size class.

D | size | J | V | DNA | CDR3
TRBD1 | once | TRBJ2-1 | TRBV30 | TGTGCCTGGAGTGGGGCGGGACAGGGCTCCAGTGAGCAGTTCTTC | CAWSGAGQGSSEQFF
TRBD1 | . | TRBJ1-5 | TRBV28 | TGTGCCAGCACCCCCGCGAGGGACAGGGGGGTTTCTGGGTATCAGCCCCAGCATTTT | CASTPARDRGVSGYQPQHF
TRBD1 | . | TRBJ2-3 | TRBV2 | TGTGCCAGCAGCCCCGGGACAGGGGGCACAGATACGCAGTATTTT | CASSPGTGGTDTQYF
TRBD2 | . | TRBJ2-5 | TRBV5-6 | TGTGCCAGCAGCTTGGCTGGGACTATCTTCGAGACCCAGTACTTC | CASSLAGTIFETQYF
TRBD1 | few | TRBJ1-2 | TRBV9 | TGTGCCAGCAGCGTTCTGGACAGGGGAGACTATGGCTACACCTTC | CASSVLDRGDYGYTF
. | . | TRBJ1-5 | TRBV6-6 | . | CASSYTFGLNQPQHF
. | . | TRBJ1-3 | TRBV5-1 | TGCGCCAGCAGCTTGGCGGGGTCCTCTGGAAACACCATATATTTT | CASSLAGSSGNTIYF
TRBD1 | once | TRBJ1-1 | TRBV7-9 | TGTGCCAGCAGCCCGGACAGGGACAACACTGAAGCTTTCTTT | CASSPDRDNTEAFF
. | . | TRBJ1-1 | TRBV4-2 | TGTGCCAGCAGCCAAGAAGAGGGTCAGAACACTGAAGCTTTCTTT | CASSQEEGQNTEAFF
. | . | TRBJ1-6 | TRBV30 | TGTGCCTGGGGGCAGCTTGGTTCACCTCTCCACTTT | CAWGQLGSPLHF
TRBD1 | once | TRBJ2-1 | TRBV28 | TGTGCCAGCAGTTTGGGACAGGAGGCCTACAATGAGCAGTTCTTC | CASSLGQEAYNEQFF
TRBD1 | once | TRBJ1-2 | TRBV19 | TGTGCCAGTAGTACAGGGGGCGCGGACGGAACGTATGGCTACACCTTC | CASSTGGADGTYGYTF
. | . | TRBJ1-5 | TRBV7-2 | TGTGCCAGCAGCTCACACGGAGGCCAGGGCAATCAGCCCCAGCATTTT | CASSSHGGQGNQPQHF